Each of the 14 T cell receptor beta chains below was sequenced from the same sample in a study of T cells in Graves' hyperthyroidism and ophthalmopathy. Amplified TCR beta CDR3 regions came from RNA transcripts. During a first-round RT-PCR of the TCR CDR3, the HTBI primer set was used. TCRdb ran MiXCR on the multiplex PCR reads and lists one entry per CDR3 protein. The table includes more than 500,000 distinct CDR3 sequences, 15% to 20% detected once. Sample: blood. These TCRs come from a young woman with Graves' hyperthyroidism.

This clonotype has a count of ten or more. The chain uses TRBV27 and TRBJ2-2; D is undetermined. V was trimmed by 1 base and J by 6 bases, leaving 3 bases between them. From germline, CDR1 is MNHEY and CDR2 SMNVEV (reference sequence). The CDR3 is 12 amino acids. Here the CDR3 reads CASSLYAGELFF. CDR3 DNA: TGTGCCAGCAGTTTATACGCCGGGGAGCTGTTTTTT.

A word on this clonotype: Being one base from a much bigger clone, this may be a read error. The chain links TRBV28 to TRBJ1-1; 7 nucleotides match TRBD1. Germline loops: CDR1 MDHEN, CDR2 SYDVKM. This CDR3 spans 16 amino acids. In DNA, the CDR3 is TGTGCCGGCAGTCTAGGGAGCGCCAACAGGGGAACTGAAGCTTTCTTT. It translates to CAGSLGSANRGTEAFF.

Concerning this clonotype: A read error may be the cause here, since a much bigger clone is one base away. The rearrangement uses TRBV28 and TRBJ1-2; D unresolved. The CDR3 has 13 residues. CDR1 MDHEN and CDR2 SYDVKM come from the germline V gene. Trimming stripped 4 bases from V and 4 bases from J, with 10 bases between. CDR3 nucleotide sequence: TGTGCCAGCAGTTCCTCAGCGATCTATGGCTACACCTTC. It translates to CASSSSAIYGYTF.

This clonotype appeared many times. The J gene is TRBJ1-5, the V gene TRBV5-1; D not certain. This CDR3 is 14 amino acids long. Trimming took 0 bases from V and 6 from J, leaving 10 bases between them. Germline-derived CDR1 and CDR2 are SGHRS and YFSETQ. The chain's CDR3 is CASSLAPGSQPQHF. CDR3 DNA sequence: TGCGCCAGCAGCTTGGCCCCAGGTTCTCAGCCCCAGCATTTT.

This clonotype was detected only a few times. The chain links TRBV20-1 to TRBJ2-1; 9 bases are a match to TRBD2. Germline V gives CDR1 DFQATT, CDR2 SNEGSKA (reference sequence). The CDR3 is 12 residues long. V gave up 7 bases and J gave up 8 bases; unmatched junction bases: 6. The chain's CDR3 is CSVLAGYDEQFF. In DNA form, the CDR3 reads TGCAGTGTCCTAGCGGGATACGATGAGCAGTTCTTC.

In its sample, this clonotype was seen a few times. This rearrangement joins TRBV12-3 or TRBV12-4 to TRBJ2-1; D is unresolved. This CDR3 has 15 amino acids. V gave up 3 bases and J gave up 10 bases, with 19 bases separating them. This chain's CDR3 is CASSFVSVGLWEQFF. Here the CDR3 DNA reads TGTGCCAGCAGTTTTGTTTCAGTGGGTCTTTGGGAGCAGTTCTTC.

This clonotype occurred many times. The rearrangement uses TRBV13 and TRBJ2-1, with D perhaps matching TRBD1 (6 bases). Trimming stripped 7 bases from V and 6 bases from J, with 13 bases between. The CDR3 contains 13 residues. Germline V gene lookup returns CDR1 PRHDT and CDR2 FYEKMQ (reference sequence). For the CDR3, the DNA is TGTGCCAGCACCCCGAGGGGGATCAATGAGCAGTTCTTC. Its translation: CASTPRGINEQFF.

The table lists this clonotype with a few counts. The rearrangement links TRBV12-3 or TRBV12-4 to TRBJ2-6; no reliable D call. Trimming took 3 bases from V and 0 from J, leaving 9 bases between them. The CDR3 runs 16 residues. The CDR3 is CASSFNQVSGANVLTF. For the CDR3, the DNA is TGTGCCAGCAGTTTCAATCAGGTCTCTGGGGCCAACGTCCTGACTTTC.

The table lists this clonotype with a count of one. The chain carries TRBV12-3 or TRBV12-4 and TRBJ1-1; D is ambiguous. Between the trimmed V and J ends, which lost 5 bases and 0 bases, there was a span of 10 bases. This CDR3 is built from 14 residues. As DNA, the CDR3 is TGTGCCAGCAGTCTTAGATTCATGAACACTGAAGCTTTCTTT. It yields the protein CASSLRFMNTEAFF.

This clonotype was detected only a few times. In DNA form, the CDR3 reads TGTGCCACCAGCAGAGAAGGGACAGGGGGTTCTAATGAAAAACTGTTTTTT. This encodes CATSREGTGGSNEKLFF. The rearrangement uses TRBV15 and TRBJ1-4, with 11 bases that match TRBD1. The germline V gene encodes CDR1 LNHNV and CDR2 YYDKDF (reference sequence). The length of the CDR3 is 17 residues. Losses at the gene ends were 0 bases for V and 3 bases for J; bases not matched to a gene: 3. The full variable domain, completed using reference TRBV15 and TRBJ1-4, is DAMVIQNPRYQVTQFGKPVTLSCSQTLNHNVMYWYQQKSSQAPKLLFHYYDKDFNNEADTPDNFQSRRPNTSFCFLDIRSPGLGDTAMYLCATSREGTGGSNEKLFFGSGTQLSVL.

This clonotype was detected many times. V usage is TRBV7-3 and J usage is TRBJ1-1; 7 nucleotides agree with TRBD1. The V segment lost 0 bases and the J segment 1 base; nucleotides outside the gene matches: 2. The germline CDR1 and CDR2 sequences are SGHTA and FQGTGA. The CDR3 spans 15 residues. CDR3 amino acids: CASSLTGTANTEAFF. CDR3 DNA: TGTGCCAGCAGCTTAACCGGGACAGCGAACACTGAAGCTTTCTTT.

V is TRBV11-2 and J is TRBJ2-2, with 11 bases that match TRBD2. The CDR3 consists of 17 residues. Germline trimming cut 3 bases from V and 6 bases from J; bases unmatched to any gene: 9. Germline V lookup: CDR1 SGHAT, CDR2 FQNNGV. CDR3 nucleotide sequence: TGTGCCAGCAGCTTGAGGGGCGGACTAGCGGGTTCCGGGGAGCTGTTTTTT. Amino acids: CASSLRGGLAGSGELFF.

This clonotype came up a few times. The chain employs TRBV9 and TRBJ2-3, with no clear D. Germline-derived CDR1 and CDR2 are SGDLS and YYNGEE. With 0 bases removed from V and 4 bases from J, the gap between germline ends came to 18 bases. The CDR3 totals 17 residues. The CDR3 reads CASSVEEWQEPSDTQYF. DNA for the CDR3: TGTGCCAGCAGCGTAGAGGAATGGCAGGAGCCGTCAGATACGCAGTATTTT. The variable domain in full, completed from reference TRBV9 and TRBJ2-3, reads DSGVTQTPKHLITATGQRVTLRCSPRSGDLSVYWYQQSLDQGLQFLIQYYNGEERAKGNILERFSAQQFPDLHSELNLSSLELGDSALYFCASSVEEWQEPSDTQYFGPGTRLTVL.

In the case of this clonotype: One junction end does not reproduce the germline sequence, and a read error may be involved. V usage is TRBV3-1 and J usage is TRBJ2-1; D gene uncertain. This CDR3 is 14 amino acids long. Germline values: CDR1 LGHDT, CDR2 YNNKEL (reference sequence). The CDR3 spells CVSSQDGFRNEQFF. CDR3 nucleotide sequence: TGTGTCAGCAGCCAAGACGGTTTTCGGAATGAGCAGTTCTTC.